The clone carrying this TCR beta chain was detected only once. This sample was taken from a study of blood T cells in healthy people across ages. The CDR3 length is 14 residues. V lost 6 bases to trimming and J lost 4 bases, with 15 bases between them. Per sample, no less than 6 micrograms of total RNA were extracted. Primers used in a second PCR of roughly 6 to 11 cycles were a sample-barcoded 5' primer and a J-beta primer mix. TCRdb re-analysed the 5' RACE reads in MiXCR, keeping a single row per CDR3 protein. The sample carries 800,000 or so distinct CDR3 sequences, around a quarter recorded once. The same data also contributed to another study, on T cells of mothers and their children. Per that paper: The cDNA synthesis received all extracted RNA, at around 1.5 ug per 15 ul. Related mother-child pairs showed slightly higher but non-significant overlap than unrelated pairs.

This rearrangement joins TRBV12-3 or TRBV12-4 to TRBJ1-1; D remains unclear. The TCR comes from a boy aged 5-17 years in good health. The sequenced material came from blood. CDR3 DNA sequence: TGTGCCAGCAGCCTCGTAGGGAGCGGCACTGAAGCTTTCTTT. Amino acid sequence: CASSLVGSGTEAFF.